This T cell receptor beta chain was recorded in a study of blood T cell repertoires in COVID-19. In the study overall: Nucleic acid was either cDNA or gDNA, and it came from T cells, B-cell-depleted T cells, or PBMCs.

Trimming cost V 0 bases and J 1 base; bases outside gene matches: 3. This CDR3 has 16 residues. Germline V gives CDR1 SGHRS, CDR2 YFSETQ. Researchers sorted participants into cohorts using their self-reported clinical history. Symptom resolution, clearance, or two negative PCRs marked donors in Cohort 3 as recovered. The method was immunoSEQ multiplex PCR; TCRdb's version includes in-frame clones alone and lacks a portion of them. Among 150,000 or so clones listed, around 89% were seen once. Sequencing was done on a sample of PBMCs or T cells enriched from blood (not recorded which). The chain is built from TRBV5-1 and TRBJ1-4, with TRBD1 matching 7 bases. This clonotype originated in a woman in her forties or fifties who had recovered from COVID-19. The DNA of the CDR3 is TGCGCCAGCAGCTTGGGAAGACAGGGAACTAATGAAAAACTGTTTTTT. Translating it yields CASSLGRQGTNEKLFF.